These 20 T cell receptor beta chains share one sample of origin, sequenced in a study of T cells in localized non-small cell lung cancer. The repertoire was sequenced with immunoSEQ multiplex PCR; TCRdb's copy has only in-frame clones and lacks some. The sample has tens of thousands of clones; about 92% are singletons. This sample comprised peripheral blood, obtained before any cancer treatment. The receptors here all came from a female donor aged 60 or older with stage I lung adenocarcinoma.

The rearrangement joins TRBV28 to TRBJ2-2, with D possibly TRBD2 on 6 matching bases. Germline CDR1 MDHEN, CDR2 SYDVKM. Trimming left V 5 bases short and J 7 bases short, with 11 bases between. The CDR3 consists of 13 residues. The CDR3 coding sequence is TGTGCCAGCAGTAAGGGACTGTTCGGGGAGCTGTTTTTT. Amino acid sequence: CASSKGLFGELFF.

This clone is a singleton in its sample. This rearrangement joins TRBV4-2 to TRBJ2-2; D tentatively fits TRBD1 or TRBD2 (5 bases each). The length of the CDR3 is 17 residues. The V end lost 5 bases, the J end lost 2 bases, and 18 bases lay between the germline ends. Looked up from germline, CDR1 is LGHNA and CDR2 is YNFKEQ. The CDR3 region has the DNA TGTGCCAGCAGCTTGGGTAGCCGGGACCTTAACACCGGGGAGCTGTTTTTT. Amino acid sequence: CASSLGSRDLNTGELFF.

The chain's CDR3 is CASSPGTGSTDTQYF. The CDR3 nucleotides are TGTGCCAGCAGTCCCGGGACAGGGAGCACAGATACGCAGTATTTT. The J gene is TRBJ2-3, the V gene TRBV5-5; 9 bases fit TRBD1. The CDR3 has 15 amino acids. The V and J ends lost 5 bases and 0 bases, in that order; junction bases with no gene match: 4. Germline CDR1 SGHKS, CDR2 YYEKEE (reference sequence).

The chain has TRBV4-3 and TRBJ1-2; D remains unclear. This CDR3 contains 13 residues. The germline V and J ends were trimmed by 0 bases and 6 bases, with 8 bases remaining between them. Per the germline V gene, CDR1 is LGHNA and CDR2 is YSLEER. The DNA of the CDR3 is TGCGCCAGCAGCCAAGATCAATGGGATGGCTACACCTTC. As protein: CASSQDQWDGYTF.

The V call is TRBV28, the J call TRBJ1-2; no clear D gene. From germline, CDR1 is MDHEN and CDR2 SYDVKM. The germline V and J ends were trimmed by 2 bases and 0 bases, with 10 bases remaining between them. CDR3 length: 15 residues. Here the CDR3 DNA reads TGTGCCAGCAGTTTAACGCAAGGAACTAACTATGGCTACACCTTC. Protein product: CASSLTQGTNYGYTF.

The rearrangement joins TRBV11-3 to TRBJ1-1; D is ambiguous. The CDR3 is made up of 14 amino acids. Trimming stripped 5 bases from V and 2 bases from J, with 12 bases between. Germline assignment: CDR1 SGHNT and CDR2 YENEEA. CDR3 sequence: CASSLGPINTEAFF. For the CDR3, the DNA is TGTGCCAGCAGCCTTGGACCGATTAACACTGAAGCTTTCTTT.

The chain is built from TRBV11-3 and TRBJ1-2; the D gene is possibly TRBD1 (5 bases). Per the germline V gene, CDR1 is SGHNT and CDR2 is YENEEA. The ends were cut back, 2 bases at V and 6 bases at J, with 19 bases in the middle. The CDR3 runs 16 residues. The CDR3 spells CASSLYSQGRVDGYTF. CDR3 DNA: TGTGCCAGCAGCTTATATTCCCAGGGAAGGGTCGATGGCTACACCTTC.

The rearrangement joins TRBV11-2 to TRBJ2-5; possibly TRBD1 or TRBD2 for D (5 bases each). CDR1 SGHAT and CDR2 FQNNGV come from the germline V gene. This CDR3 is 14 amino acids long. The V and J ends lost 8 bases and 0 bases respectively, with 13 bases between them. CDR3 nucleotide sequence: TGTGCCAGCCAGGGACGTCAGTACCAAGAGACCCAGTACTTC. This gives the protein CASQGRQYQETQYF.

The chain uses TRBV7-9 and TRBJ1-2; D gene uncertain. The CDR3 runs to 13 residues. V lost 2 bases, J lost 3 bases, and 7 bases lay in between. CDR1 and CDR2 from the germline V gene are SEHNR and FQNEAQ (reference sequence). The CDR3 region is CASSLTEDYGYTF. The CDR3 coding sequence is TGTGCCAGCAGCTTAACAGAAGACTATGGCTACACCTTC.

This chain uses TRBV6-6 with TRBJ1-2, with TRBD1 identical over 8 bases. The germline CDR1 and CDR2 sequences are MNHNY and SVGAGI (reference sequence). The CDR3 consists of 14 residues. The ends lost 4 bases at V and 10 bases at J; junction bases unmatched: 11. The CDR3 nucleotides are TGTGCCAGCAGTTTGCCGGAAGACAGGGGCTACTACACCTTC. As protein: CASSLPEDRGYYTF.

The chain uses TRBV6-4 and TRBJ2-2; D call uncertain. The CDR3 sequence is 14 residues long. V dropped 3 bases and J dropped 1 base, with 6 bases sitting between them. Germline V lookup: CDR1 MRHNA, CDR2 SNTAGT. The CDR3 bases are TGTGCCAGCAGTGAGGGCAGGAACACCGGGGAGCTGTTTTTT. This codes for CASSEGRNTGELFF.

The chain uses TRBV30 and TRBJ2-5; D is ambiguous. The V end lost 0 bases, the J end lost 1 base, and 6 bases lay between the germline ends. This CDR3 contains 13 residues. CDR1 and CDR2 from the germline V gene are GTSNPN and SVGIG (reference sequence). The CDR3, as DNA: TGTGCCTGGAGTGTAAGGGTCCAAGAGACCCAGTACTTC. It encodes CAWSVRVQETQYF.

V is TRBV6-1 and J is TRBJ1-1; a weak D match, TRBD1 (6 bases). This CDR3 region has 13 residues. Per germline, CDR1 MNHNS and CDR2 SASEGT. Trimming removed 6 bases at V and 4 bases at J, with 12 bases between. CDR3 region: CASRQGRPTEAFF. CDR3 DNA: TGTGCCAGCAGACAGGGACGCCCCACTGAAGCTTTCTTT.

This clone was picked up a small number of times. This rearrangement joins TRBV28 to TRBJ1-1, with unresolved D. Germline V gene data show CDR1 as MDHEN and CDR2 as SYDVKM. The ends were cut back, 6 bases at V and 0 bases at J, with 8 bases in the middle. The CDR3 is 13 amino acids. The CDR3 region is CASSPALNTEAFF. The CDR3 DNA is TGTGCCAGCAGCCCCGCCTTGAACACTGAAGCTTTCTTT.

This clone was seen more than once but under ten times. The chain joins TRBV19 to TRBJ1-2; D might be TRBD1 (5 bases). This CDR3 is 12 amino acids long. Germline V CDR1 and CDR2: LNHDA, SQIVND (reference sequence). V was shortened by 4 bases and J by 8 bases, with 11 bases between the two germline ends. The CDR3 protein is CASSTGTKGYTF. The DNA for the CDR3 is TGTGCCAGTAGTACAGGGACGAAAGGCTACACCTTC.

The rearrangement joins TRBV19 to TRBJ2-4, with 9 bases matching TRBD1. CDR3 length: 17 amino acids. Germline V gives CDR1 LNHDA, CDR2 SQIVND (reference sequence). V shed 5 bases and J 0 bases; nucleotides not matched to a gene: 8. CDR3 region: CASSPTPGQGAKNIQYF. The CDR3 coding sequence is TGTGCCAGTAGTCCGACCCCGGGACAGGGAGCCAAAAACATTCAGTACTTC.

The chain carries TRBV5-4 and TRBJ1-2, with D unclear. V gave up 3 bases and J gave up 8 bases, with 20 bases separating them. The CDR3 has 15 amino acids. Per germline, CDR1 SGHNT and CDR2 YYREEE (reference sequence). As DNA, the CDR3 is TGTGCCAGCAGCTCCGCTGGGGAGCCTATCGTGGGCTACACCTTC. Translating it yields CASSSAGEPIVGYTF. Full variable domain (outside the CDR3, taken from reference TRBV5-4 and TRBJ1-2): ETGVTQSPTHLIKTRGQQVTLRCSSQSGHNTVSWYQQALGQGPQFIFQYYREEENGRGNFPPRFSGLQFPNYSSELNVNALELDDSALYLCASSSAGEPIVGYTFGSGTRLTVV.

V and J are TRBV9 and TRBJ1-1; D is perhaps TRBD1 (5 bases). The germline V gene has CDR1 SGDLS and CDR2 YYNGEE. This CDR3 spans 14 amino acids. Trimming took 2 bases from V and 0 from J, leaving 8 bases between them. The CDR3 region is CASSVDSLNTEAFF. Written as DNA, the CDR3 is TGTGCCAGCAGCGTCGACAGCTTGAACACTGAAGCTTTCTTT.

The chain has TRBV27 and TRBJ1-5, with TRBD1 identical over 7 bases. Germline CDR1 reads MNHEY; CDR2 reads SMNVEV (reference sequence). Trimming removed 6 bases from V and 9 bases from J; junction bases left unmatched: 11. The CDR3 spans 14 residues. This CDR3 reads CASRASGGTRPQHF. The CDR3 DNA reads as TGTGCCAGCAGAGCATCAGGGGGGACGAGGCCCCAGCATTTT.

The chain couples TRBV28 to TRBJ1-1, with D hard to call. This CDR3 is built from 16 residues. Trimming took 6 bases from V and 1 from J, leaving 18 bases between them. The germline gives CDR1 MDHEN, CDR2 SYDVKM. The DNA for the CDR3 is TGTGCCAGCAGCACGGACGGGTTGACAAGGAACACTGAAGCTTTCTTT. Translated, it gives CASSTDGLTRNTEAFF.